These 28 T cell receptor beta chains were all obtained from the same sample, sequenced in a study of post-analysis software for immune sequencing data. Study findings and constraints: Controls had lower frequencies than patients of about 5 TRBV segments, which included TRBV5-6, TRBV5-1 and TRBV20-1.

Tagging with unique molecular identifiers was a feature of the TCR beta cDNA libraries. TCRdb processed the PCR reads anew with MiXCR; each CDR3 protein has one entry. The sample includes 650,000 to 900,000 distinct CDR3 sequences, roughly 46% seen only once; the top ten take 4.9%. Their antigen targets remain unknown. Source material: blood. The origin of the receptors is a girl aged 5 to 17 with multiple sclerosis.

The CDR3 spells CATSRISARADTQYF. CDR3 nucleotide sequence: TGTGCCACCAGCAGGATAAGCGCCCGAGCAGATACGCAGTATTTT. The J gene is TRBJ2-3, the V gene TRBV15; unclear D gene. Trimming took off 3 bases at V and 4 bases at J, with 14 bases between the two ends. The CDR3 totals 15 residues. Germline CDR1 reads LNHNV; CDR2 reads YYDKDF (reference sequence).

The chain recombines TRBV20-1 with TRBJ2-5; D is undetermined. Judging by the DNA end, TRBJ2-7 fits better; the J call may be wrong. Per germline, CDR1 DFQATT and CDR2 SNEGSKA (reference sequence). The CDR3 sequence is 10 residues long. In nucleotides, the CDR3 is TGCAGTGCTAGAGATAACGAGCAGTACTTC. The encoded protein is CSARDNEQYF.

This clonotype was detected only a few times. This chain links TRBV27 with TRBJ2-5; 11 bases agree with TRBD2. V gave up 7 bases and J gave up 4 bases; unmatched junction bases: 11. From germline, CDR1 is MNHEY and CDR2 SMNVEV (reference sequence). CDR3 length equals 16 residues. CDR3 nucleotides: TGTGCCAGCACCCCACGTAGCGGGAGGGATGTAGAGACCCAGTACTTC. Protein: CASTPRSGRDVETQYF.

This clonotype occurred a few times. This rearrangement joins TRBV11-3 to TRBJ2-7; tentatively, D is TRBD1 (6 bases). With 1 base removed from V and 6 bases from J, the gap between germline ends came to 19 bases. Germline V CDR1 and CDR2: SGHNT, YENEEA. The CDR3 runs 16 residues. The CDR3 DNA follows: TGTGCCAGCAGCTTAGGTACAGGGAAGGGGACGGGCGAGCAGTACTTC. It codes for CASSLGTGKGTGEQYF.

V and J are TRBV7-9 and TRBJ1-1; the D gene is possibly TRBD1 (6 bases). CDR3 length: 15 amino acids. The germline V and J ends were trimmed by 5 bases and 3 bases, with 16 bases remaining between them. Germline V gives CDR1 SEHNR, CDR2 FQNEAQ (reference sequence). CDR3 nucleotides: TGTGCCAGCAGCCCCAGAGGACAGAGGGACACTGAAGCTTTCTTT. Protein sequence: CASSPRGQRDTEAFF.

This clonotype appeared a few times. The CDR3 loop reads CASSLGTGPDQYF. CDR3 sequence (DNA): TGTGCCAGCAGCTTAGGGACAGGGCCGGACCAGTACTTC. The gene calls are TRBV7-6 and TRBJ2-5, with TRBD1 identical over 8 bases. Losses at the gene ends were 1 base for V and 10 bases for J; bases not matched to a gene: 5. Germline assignment: CDR1 SGHVS and CDR2 FNYEAQ. This CDR3 has 13 residues.

This clonotype was detected only a few times. The chain recombines TRBV9 with TRBJ2-3; no reliable D call. Germline loops: CDR1 SGDLS, CDR2 YYNGEE. The CDR3 is 13 residues long. V dropped 4 bases and J dropped 5 bases, with 11 bases sitting between them. The CDR3 region has the DNA TGTGCCAGCAGCTCCGGGCCCGGAGATACGCAGTATTTT. This sequence encodes CASSSGPGDTQYF.

The chain employs TRBV19 and TRBJ2-3; D unresolved. The germline CDR1 and CDR2 sequences are LNHDA and SQIVND (reference sequence). The CDR3 spans 12 residues. V shed 5 bases and J shed 9 bases, with 12 bases lying between them. The CDR3 reads CASSYDLHTQYF. The CDR3 coding sequence is TGTGCCAGTAGTTACGACTTACACACGCAGTATTTT.

The rearrangement uses TRBV10-3 and TRBJ2-7; D gene unclear. The V gene lost 0 bases and the J gene lost 3 bases, with 9 bases spanning the gap. The CDR3 is 14 residues long. CDR1 is ENHRY, CDR2 SYGVKD, per germline. The CDR3 bases are TGTGCCATCAGTGAGTCTAGTCGGAACTACGAGCAGTACTTC. Amino acids: CAISESSRNYEQYF.

This clonotype showed up just a few times. The chain recombines TRBV4-1 with TRBJ2-7; TRBD2 might be the D (5 bases). Germline V lookup: CDR1 MGHRA, CDR2 YSYEKL. The CDR3 has 15 amino acids. Trimming took off 0 bases at V and 3 bases at J, with 12 bases between the two ends. CDR3 loop: CASSQEFRGDYEQYF. The CDR3 nucleotides read TGCGCCAGCAGCCAAGAGTTTCGGGGAGACTACGAGCAGTACTTC.

The chain employs TRBV24-1 and TRBJ2-7; TRBD1 or TRBD2 may be the D gene (5 bases each). The germline CDR1 and CDR2 sequences are KGHDR and SFDVKD. With 4 bases removed from V and 4 bases from J, the gap between germline ends came to 10 bases. The CDR3 runs to 13 residues. The CDR3 protein is CATSDRERYEQYF. As DNA, the CDR3 is TGTGCCACCAGTGACAGGGAGAGATACGAGCAGTACTTC.

V gene TRBV29-1 combines with J gene TRBJ1-1; 9 bases are a match to TRBD1. The ends lost 7 bases at V and 1 base at J; junction bases unmatched: 7. Germline-derived CDR1 and CDR2 are SQVTM and ANQGSEA. CDR3 length: 14 residues. The CDR3 bases are TGCAGCGGGGAGGCACAGGGGGCGAACACTGAAGCTTTCTTT. It yields the protein CSGEAQGANTEAFF.

This clonotype was seen a few times. The J gene is TRBJ2-7, the V gene TRBV20-1, with 8 bases aligning to TRBD2. The CDR3 loop spans 13 amino acids. The trim removed 3 bases at V and 7 bases at J, leaving 8 bases unmatched. CDR1 is DFQATT and CDR2 is SNEGSKA in the germline V gene (reference sequence). CDR3 protein: CSASRPSGREQYF. The CDR3 region has the DNA TGCAGTGCTAGTCGCCCTAGCGGGCGGGAGCAGTACTTC.

The rearrangement uses TRBV27 and TRBJ1-2, with D hard to call. The V and J ends lost 6 bases and 2 bases respectively, with 25 bases between them. The CDR3 is 18 residues long. Germline lookup yields CDR1 MNHEY and CDR2 SMNVEV (reference sequence). CDR3 region: CASRTRKTGDVLNYGYTF. The CDR3 DNA reads as TGTGCCAGCAGAACTAGAAAAACCGGGGATGTACTAAACTATGGCTACACCTTC.

This chain uses TRBV6-1 with TRBJ2-7; the match to TRBD1 covers 7 bases. Germline V gene data show CDR1 as MNHNS and CDR2 as SASEGT. The V segment lost 5 bases and the J segment 1 base; nucleotides outside the gene matches: 11. This CDR3 region has 16 residues. The CDR3 nucleotides read TGTGCCAGCAGTAGGTTGACAGGGCCAACGTCCTACGAGCAGTACTTC. Its protein is CASSRLTGPTSYEQYF.

This clonotype was counted a few times. The junction differs from germline at one of its ends, possibly a read error. The genes are TRBV5-1 and TRBJ2-7; 7 bases match TRBD2. Germline V gene sequence: CDR1 SGHRS, CDR2 YFSETQ. The CDR3 runs 16 residues. This CDR3 is CASSLATSVSAYEQYF. For the CDR3, the DNA is TGCGCTAGCAGCTTGGCCACTAGCGTTAGCGCCTACGAGCAGTACTTC.

The chain couples TRBV20-1 to TRBJ2-5, with D hard to call. The CDR3 covers 13 residues. Germline V CDR1 and CDR2: DFQATT, SNEGSKA (reference sequence). V was trimmed by 0 bases and J by 8 bases, leaving 13 bases between them. DNA for the CDR3: TGCAGTGCTAGAGACTTTGCGCGCGAAACCCAGTACTTC. It codes for CSARDFARETQYF.

The gene calls are TRBV29-1 and TRBJ2-7; 7 bases map to TRBD1. The V and J ends lost 5 bases and 2 bases, in that order; junction bases with no gene match: 9. Looked up from germline, CDR1 is SQVTM and CDR2 is ANQGSEA. CDR3 length equals 14 residues. CDR3 bases: TGCAGCGTTACTCACAGGGGAGAGGCCTACGAGCAGTACTTC. Protein product: CSVTHRGEAYEQYF.

This chain uses TRBV7-2 with TRBJ2-7; TRBD2 matches 8 bases. V trimming: 4 bases; J trimming: 2 bases; junction bases outside the gene matches: 16. Germline loops: CDR1 SGHTA, CDR2 FQGNSA. The CDR3 sequence is 18 residues long. CDR3 nucleotide sequence: TGTGCCAGCAGCTCCCACGCGGGAGGCTCATCGGACCCCTACGAGCAGTACTTC. Encoded protein: CASSSHAGGSSDPYEQYF.

The rearrangement joins TRBV6-5 to TRBJ2-1, with 9 bases aligning to TRBD1. With V trimmed by 6 bases and J by 6 bases, 9 bases remained unmatched. Germline V gene lookup returns CDR1 MNHEY and CDR2 SVGAGI. The CDR3 runs 15 residues. The CDR3 DNA is TGTGCCAGCAGCCTGGACAGGGGTATAGGCAATGAGCAGTTCTTC. This translates into CASSLDRGIGNEQFF.

This clonotype was counted between two and nine times. The rearrangement uses TRBV6-6 and TRBJ2-7; a possible D gene is TRBD2 (5 bases). Germline assignment: CDR1 MNHNY and CDR2 SVGAGI (reference sequence). V lost 5 bases and J lost 3, with 8 bases in between. This CDR3 is built from 12 residues. CDR3 bases: TGTGCCAGCAGTATAGAGGGCTACGAGCAGTACTTC. This encodes CASSIEGYEQYF.

The chain has TRBV5-5 and TRBJ2-3; D gene uncertain. The CDR3 consists of 12 residues. V lost 4 bases to trimming and J lost 5 bases, with 8 bases between them. CDR1 and CDR2 (germline): SGHKS, YYEKEE (reference sequence). CDR3 sequence (DNA): TGTGCCAGCAGCGGCGGTAGAGATACGCAGTATTTT. Translated: CASSGGRDTQYF.

This chain connects TRBV6-2 or TRBV6-3 to TRBJ2-5, with 8 nucleotides matching TRBD1. The J call may be faulty, since TRBJ2-7 better matches the DNA end. CDR3 length: 13 amino acids. Germline V CDR1 and CDR2: MNHEY, SVGEGT. The CDR3 DNA reads TGTGCCAGCAGGACAGGGGTTCACTACGAGCAGTACTTC. Its translation is CASRTGVHYEQYF.

This chain uses TRBV20-1 with TRBJ1-5; 8 bases fit TRBD1. CDR3 size: 12 residues. J was trimmed by 5 bases and V by 4 bases; bases with no gene match: 1. Per the germline V gene, CDR1 is DFQATT and CDR2 is SNEGSKA (reference sequence). In DNA, the CDR3 is TGCAGTGCTATGGGACAGGATCAGCCCCAGCATTTT. Translation: CSAMGQDQPQHF.

The V gene is TRBV5-1, the J gene TRBJ2-1; 8 bases map to TRBD2. V lost 1 base and J lost 9; bases outside the gene matches: 3. Germline-derived CDR1 and CDR2 are SGHRS and YFSETQ. This CDR3 spans 13 amino acids. The CDR3 DNA follows: TGCGCCAGCAGCTTGACTAGCGGCGTTGAGCAGTTCTTC. Protein product: CASSLTSGVEQFF.

The chain uses TRBV28 and TRBJ2-7; 15 nucleotides match TRBD2. The CDR3 has 17 residues. J gave up 1 base and V 6 bases, and 7 bases lay outside the gene matches. From germline, CDR1 is MDHEN and CDR2 SYDVKM. The CDR3 sequence: CASRTGLAGGGSYEQYF. In DNA, the CDR3 is TGTGCCAGCAGGACGGGACTAGCGGGAGGAGGGTCCTACGAGCAGTACTTC.

This clonotype was found a few times. The chain is built from TRBV5-5 and TRBJ2-7, with D unresolved. V was pared by 0 bases and J by 3 bases, with 13 bases between. The germline V gene has CDR1 SGHKS and CDR2 YYEKEE (reference sequence). This CDR3 region has 15 residues. CDR3 region: CASSLELSILYEQYF. The CDR3 nucleotides are TGTGCCAGCAGCTTGGAGTTGTCGATACTCTACGAGCAGTACTTC.

To note about this clonotype: The DNA is omitted, as the CDR3 cannot be located on it reliably, and the CDR3 follows TCRdb's listing. This chain links TRBV5-1 with TRBJ2-5; the D call in the table, TRBD1, was not verified against the DNA. CDR1 is SGHRS and CDR2 is YFSETQ in the germline V gene. The CDR3 contains 23 residues when both ends are counted. CDR3 residues: CASRTDNYGYTFGSGTEKETQYF.